The sequence of this T cell receptor (beta chain) was determined in a study of vaccination effects on CD4 cells after COVID-19. In the study overall: Of the BNT162b2 and mRNA-1273 vaccines, participants received two doses of one or the other. Study results and caveats: Marked clonal contraction was seen in infection- and vaccine-induced clones late after vaccination.

Sequencing in the ViraFEST assay came after antigen-specific CD4+ T cells had been expanded with viral peptide pools, which were used to stimulate PBMC. Culture lasted roughly 9 days before CD4+ T cell isolation. A PCR test confirmed that the person had SARS-CoV-2 infection between March and December 2020. Some 2.2 million PBMC per well were cultured with 10 IU/ml IL-2 and approximately 10 ug/ml peptides. Per germline, CDR1 SGHAT and CDR2 FQNNGV. CDR3 length: 16 amino acids. J lost 0 bases, V lost 2 bases, and 4 bases had no gene match. Some clones are missing from TCRdb's copy, which holds only in-frame ones; the method was immunoSEQ multiplex PCR. Among some 35,000 clones, about two thirds were seen once, and the ten largest hold about a sixth. On this clone itself: No antigen is known for it.

The source was CD4+ T cells from PBMCs cultured with HCoV-NL63 spike peptides, collected before COVID-19 vaccination. This clonotype was sampled from a human donor who had a prior SARS-CoV-2 infection. V is TRBV11-2 and J is TRBJ2-3, with 8 bases identical to TRBD2. Written as DNA, the CDR3 is TGTGCCAGCAGCTTAAGACTAGCGAGGAGCACAGATACGCAGTATTTT. Protein product: CASSLRLARSTDTQYF.